Listed below are T cell receptor beta chains from one sample, sequenced in a study of blood T cell repertoires in COVID-19. Assay used: immunoSEQ multiplex PCR; TCRdb lists only in-frame clones, some missing. The data show some 670,000 clones, more than 80% seen once. Source material: peripheral blood. The receptors stem from a woman in her late teens or twenties with acute or convalescent COVID-19. The conserved cysteine and the conserved F or W are not part of the CDR3 here.

len,j_gene,v_gene,CDR3aa
14,TRBJ2-3,TRBV4-3,ASSQVLAGGTDTQY
13,TRBJ1-5,TRBV3-1/TRBV3-2,ASSYGQGSHQPQH
12,TRBJ1-6,TRBV10-3,AISEFEGNSPLH
12,TRBJ1-6,TRBV5-1,ASSLGQGNSPLH
13,TRBJ1-1,TRBV7-8,ASSLRDRSNTEAF
14,TRBJ1-5,TRBV24-1,ATSDSPGGGNQPQH
12,TRBJ2-5,TRBV5-4,ASSPGTGKETQY
12,TRBJ2-3,TRBV19,ASRSSGVTDTQY
16,TRBJ2-2,TRBV3-1/TRBV3-2,ASSPRDRAMTQGGELF
10,TRBJ1-1,TRBV30,ALDTQNTEAF
11,TRBJ2-3,TRBV6-5,ASRLTLTDTQY
14,TRBJ2-7,TRBV11-2,ASSLRGLAGREEQY
14,TRBJ2-1,TRBV18,ASSPPLGQGYNEQF
12,TRBJ2-5,TRBV24-1,ATSPREKQETQY
13,TRBJ1-2,TRBV9,ASSPRDRDSDGYT
12,TRBJ1-4,TRBV19,ASSSQGLGEKLF
13,TRBJ2-3,TRBV18,ASSPSQGEIDTQY
12,TRBJ1-5,TRBV27,ASHNAGNNQPQH
12,TRBJ2-7,TRBV19,ASSFNTGGNEQY
13,TRBJ1-6,TRBV3-1/TRBV3-2,ASSLRDRYNSPLH
13,TRBJ2-3,TRBV15,ATSIWLAAWNTQY
12,TRBJ1-1,TRBV29-1,SAPPGGGNTEAF
12,TRBJ1-1,TRBV19,ASSMRGPNTEAF
12,TRBJ1-1,TRBV30,AWSWGQSGTEAF
10,TRBJ1-1,TRBV6-5,ASSPMNTEAF
13,TRBJ2-3,TRBV7-2,ASSLAHSGPLTQY
14,TRBJ1-3,TRBV18,ASSPQVGTTRNTIY
13,TRBJ1-1,TRBV5-1,ASSFSGQGGTEAF
16,TRBJ2-6,TRBV15,ATSFKTGPYSGANVLT
13,TRBJ2-1,TRBV6-5,ASSSRGNPYNEQF
12,TRBJ2-3,TRBV10-2,ASRGTGWTDTQY
10,TRBJ1-2,TRBV19,ASSPQTHGYT
13,TRBJ1-1,TRBV9,ASSVDPSMKTEAF
14,TRBJ1-3,TRBV7-9,ASSPEEGLSGNTIY
16,TRBJ2-1,TRBV5-1,ASSFGAGGTSSYNEQF
12,TRBJ1-2,TRBV4-3,ASSQAPGNYGYT
13,TRBJ1-4,TRBV4-1,ASSLVQGFNEKLF
14,TRBJ2-5,TRBV24-1,ATSVGTPTFQETQY
14,TRBJ2-1,TRBV2,ASSRPFAGEYNEQF
9,TRBJ1-2,TRBV6-2/TRBV6-3,ASSRSYRYT
10,TRBJ1-1,TRBV29-1,SVDQVNTEAF
11,TRBJ1-2,TRBV18,ASSLDRAGGYT
14,TRBJ1-2,TRBV14,ASSQAVKQGLRSYT
13,TRBJ1-4,TRBV5-1,ASSITAGGNEKLF
13,TRBJ2-7,TRBV14,ASSQLFQGVYEQY
12,TRBJ1-1,TRBV20-1,SASAVTRNTEAF